This note documents a single TCR beta chain sequence. The CDR3 extends over 16 amino acids. V was trimmed by 3 bases and J by 0 bases, leaving 11 bases between them. Germline CDR1 MDHEN, CDR2 SYDVKM. Sequenced by immunoSEQ multiplex PCR; TCRdb stores in-frame clones only, minus some. Here the sample spans approximately 85,000 clones, around 92% being singletons. This sample is drawn from a study of blood T cell repertoires in COVID-19. Turning to the study itself: The cDNA or gDNA used as material had been derived from T cells, B-cell-depleted T cells, or PBMCs.

The chain carries TRBV28 and TRBJ1-4; the D gene is possibly TRBD1 (5 bases). The TCR was taken from a woman in her sixties or seventies with active COVID-19. Sequencing input: peripheral blood. The CDR3 DNA sequence: TGTGCCAGCAGTTTGGGGACTGTTGCAACTAATGAAAAACTGTTTTTT. The encoded protein is CASSLGTVATNEKLFF.